This T cell receptor (beta chain) was sequenced for a study of cytomegalovirus exposure and HLA in healthy donors. General observations from the study: Per published reports, the classifier diagnosed cytomegalovirus status with high specificity and sensitivity. That first-cohort TCR clusters tended to co-occur in the 130 or so validation repertoires was found in a later analysis. Cytomegalovirus-associated TCR beta chains were listed, numbering approximately 150.

Produced via immunoSEQ multiplex PCR; TCRdb's table is partial and in-frame only. The profile covers about 140,000 clones, with approximately 88% appearing a single time and less than 5.5% taken by the ten largest. The donors were part of the validation cohort of 120 or so subjects. That cohort was separate from the first cohort, which comprised 550 to 750 subjects. From germline, CDR1 is SGHVS and CDR2 FQNEAQ. With 2 bases clipped from V and 4 bases from J, the junction kept 4 bases outside the gene matches. The CDR3 runs to 14 residues. In the case of this clone: Its antigen is still unknown.

The rearrangement links TRBV7-8 to TRBJ1-2; TRBD1 matches at 7 bases. Material for sequencing was PBMCs. This clonotype originated in a man younger than 30 in good health and CMV-seropositive. The CDR3: CASSLPGGGYGYTF. For the CDR3, the DNA is TGTGCCAGCAGCTTACCAGGGGGAGGCTATGGCTACACCTTC.